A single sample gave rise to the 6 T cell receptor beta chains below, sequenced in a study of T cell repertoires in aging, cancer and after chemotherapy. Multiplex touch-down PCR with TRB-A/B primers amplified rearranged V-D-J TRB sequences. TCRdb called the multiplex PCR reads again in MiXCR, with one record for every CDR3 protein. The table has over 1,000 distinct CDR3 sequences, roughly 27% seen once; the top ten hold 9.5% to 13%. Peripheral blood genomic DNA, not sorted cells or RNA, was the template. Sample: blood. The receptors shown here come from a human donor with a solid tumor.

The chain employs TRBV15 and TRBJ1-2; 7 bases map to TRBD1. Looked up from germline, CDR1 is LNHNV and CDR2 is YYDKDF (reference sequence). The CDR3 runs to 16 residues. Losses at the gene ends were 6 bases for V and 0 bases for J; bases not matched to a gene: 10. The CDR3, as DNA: TGTGCCACCAGTCGAAACCGGGACAGAGCTAACTATGGCTACACCTTC. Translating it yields CATSRNRDRANYGYTF.

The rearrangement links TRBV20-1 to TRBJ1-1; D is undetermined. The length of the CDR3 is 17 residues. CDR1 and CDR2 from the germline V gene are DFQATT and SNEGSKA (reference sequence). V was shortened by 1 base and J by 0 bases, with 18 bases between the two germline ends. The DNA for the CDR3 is TGCAGTGCTAGAGGGTCGATGGTGATGAGAGTGAACACTGAAGCTTTCTTT. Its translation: CSARGSMVMRVNTEAFF.

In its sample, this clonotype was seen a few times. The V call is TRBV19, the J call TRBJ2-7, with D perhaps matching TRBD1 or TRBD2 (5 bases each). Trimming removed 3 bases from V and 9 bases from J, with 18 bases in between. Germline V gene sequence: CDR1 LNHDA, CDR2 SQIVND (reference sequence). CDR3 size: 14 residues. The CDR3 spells CASSIRDRHLGQYF. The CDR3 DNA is TGTGCCAGTAGTATTCGGGACCGCCACCTCGGGCAGTACTTC.

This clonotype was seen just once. CDR3 nucleotides: TGTGCCAGCAGCTTAACGGGCGCCAATCAGCCCCAGCATTTT. Translation gives CASSLTGANQPQHF. V is TRBV7-9 and J is TRBJ1-5, with D unclear. V shed 2 bases and J shed 3 bases, with 8 bases lying between them. The CDR3 consists of 14 residues. CDR1 is SEHNR, CDR2 FQNEAQ, per germline (reference sequence).

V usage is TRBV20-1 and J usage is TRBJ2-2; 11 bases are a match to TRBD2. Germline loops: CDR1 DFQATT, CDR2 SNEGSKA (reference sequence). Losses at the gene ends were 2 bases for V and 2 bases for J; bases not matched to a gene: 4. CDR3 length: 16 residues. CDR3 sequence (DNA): TGCAGTGCTAGAAGTCTAGCGGGGGGTAACACCGGGGAGCTGTTTTTT. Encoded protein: CSARSLAGGNTGELFF.

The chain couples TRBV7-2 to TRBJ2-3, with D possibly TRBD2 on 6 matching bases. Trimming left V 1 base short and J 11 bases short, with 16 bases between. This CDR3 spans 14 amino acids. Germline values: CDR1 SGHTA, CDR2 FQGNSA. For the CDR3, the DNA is TGTGCCAGCAGCTTAGAAGGGAGGCCCGCCGGGCAGTATTTT. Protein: CASSLEGRPAGQYF.